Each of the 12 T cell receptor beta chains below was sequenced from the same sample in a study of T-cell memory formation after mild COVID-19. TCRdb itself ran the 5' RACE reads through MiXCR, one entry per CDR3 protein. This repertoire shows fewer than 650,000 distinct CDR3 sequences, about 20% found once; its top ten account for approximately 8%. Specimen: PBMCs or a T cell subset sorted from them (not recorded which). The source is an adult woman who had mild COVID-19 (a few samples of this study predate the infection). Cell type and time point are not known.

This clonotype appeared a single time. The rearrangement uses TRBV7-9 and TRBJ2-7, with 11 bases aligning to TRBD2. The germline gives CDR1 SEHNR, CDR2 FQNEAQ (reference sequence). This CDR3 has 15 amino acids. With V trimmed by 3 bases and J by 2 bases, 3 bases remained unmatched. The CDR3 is CASSFSSGGPYEQYF. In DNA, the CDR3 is TGTGCCAGCAGCTTTTCTAGCGGGGGGCCCTACGAGCAGTACTTC.

CDR3 in DNA: TGTGCCAGCAGTTACTCGAAGCGGGGTAACACTGAAGCTTTCTTT. Protein sequence: CASSYSKRGNTEAFF. V gene TRBV6-5 combines with J gene TRBJ1-1; D unresolved. V shed 0 bases and J shed 2 bases, with 10 bases lying between them. The CDR3 is 15 residues long. Germline V gene sequence: CDR1 MNHEY, CDR2 SVGAGI.

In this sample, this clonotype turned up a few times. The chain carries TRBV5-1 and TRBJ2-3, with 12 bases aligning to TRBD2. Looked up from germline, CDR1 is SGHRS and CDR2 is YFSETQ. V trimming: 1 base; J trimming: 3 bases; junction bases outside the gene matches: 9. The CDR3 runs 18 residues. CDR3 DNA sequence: TGCGCCAGCAGCTTGTGGGGGACACTAGCGGGAGGAACAGATACGCAGTATTTT. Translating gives CASSLWGTLAGGTDTQYF. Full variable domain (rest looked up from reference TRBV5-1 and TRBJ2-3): KAGVTQTPRYLIKTRGQQVTLSCSPISGHRSVSWYQQTPGQGLQFLFEYFSETQRNKGNFPGRFSGRQFSNSRSEMNVSTLELGDSALYLCASSLWGTLAGGTDTQYFGPGTRLTVL.

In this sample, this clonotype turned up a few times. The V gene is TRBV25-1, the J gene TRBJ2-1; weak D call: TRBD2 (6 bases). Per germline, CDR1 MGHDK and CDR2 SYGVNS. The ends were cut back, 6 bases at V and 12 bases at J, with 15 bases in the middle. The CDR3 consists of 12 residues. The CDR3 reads CASRSGFSGQFF. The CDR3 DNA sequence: TGTGCCAGCAGGTCAGGGTTTAGCGGGCAGTTCTTC.

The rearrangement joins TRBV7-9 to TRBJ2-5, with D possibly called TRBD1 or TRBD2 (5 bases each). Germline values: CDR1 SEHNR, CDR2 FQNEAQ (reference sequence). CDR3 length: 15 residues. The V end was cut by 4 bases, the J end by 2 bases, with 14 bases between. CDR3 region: CASSSGTVIQETQYF. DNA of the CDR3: TGTGCCAGCAGCTCCGGGACCGTTATACAAGAGACCCAGTACTTC.

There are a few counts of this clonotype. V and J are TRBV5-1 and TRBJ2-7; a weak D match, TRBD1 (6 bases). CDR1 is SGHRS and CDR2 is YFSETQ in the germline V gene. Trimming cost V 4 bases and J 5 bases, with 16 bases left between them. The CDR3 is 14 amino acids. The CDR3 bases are TGCGCCAGCAGCAAATCGGACAGAGTAAACGAGCAGTACTTC. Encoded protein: CASSKSDRVNEQYF.

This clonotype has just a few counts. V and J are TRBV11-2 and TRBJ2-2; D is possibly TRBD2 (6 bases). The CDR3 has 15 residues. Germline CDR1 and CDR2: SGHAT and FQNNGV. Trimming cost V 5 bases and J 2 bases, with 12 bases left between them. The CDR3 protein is CASSAPGLNTGELFF. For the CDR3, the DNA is TGTGCCAGCAGCGCACCGGGACTTAACACCGGGGAGCTGTTTTTT.

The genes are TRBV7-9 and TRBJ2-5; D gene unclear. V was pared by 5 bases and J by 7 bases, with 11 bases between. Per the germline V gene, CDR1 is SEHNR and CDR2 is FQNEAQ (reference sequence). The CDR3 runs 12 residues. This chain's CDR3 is CASSAYQWTQYF. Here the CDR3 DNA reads TGTGCCAGCAGCGCCTACCAGTGGACCCAGTACTTC.

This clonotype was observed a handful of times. CDR3 sequence reads: CASSSAGGGTGELFF. Written as DNA, the CDR3 is TGTGCCAGCAGCTCCGCTGGGGGAGGCACCGGGGAGCTGTTTTTT. The rearrangement links TRBV11-2 to TRBJ2-2; perhaps TRBD2 as D (6 bases). Trimming cost V 4 bases and J 4 bases, with 13 bases left between them. Germline CDR1 is SGHAT and CDR2 is FQNNGV. The CDR3 has 15 amino acids.

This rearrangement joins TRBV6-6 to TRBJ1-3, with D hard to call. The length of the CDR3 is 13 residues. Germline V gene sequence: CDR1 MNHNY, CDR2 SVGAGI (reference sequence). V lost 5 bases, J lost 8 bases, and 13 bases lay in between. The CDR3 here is CASSPPAEDTIYF. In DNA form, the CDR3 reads TGTGCCAGCAGTCCGCCCGCGGAGGACACCATATATTTT.

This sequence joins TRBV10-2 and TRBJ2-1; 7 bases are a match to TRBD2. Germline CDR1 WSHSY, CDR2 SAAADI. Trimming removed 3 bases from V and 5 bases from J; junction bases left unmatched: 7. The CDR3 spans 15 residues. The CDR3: CASSDRRETNNEQFF. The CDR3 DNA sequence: TGCGCCAGCAGTGATCGGCGGGAGACCAACAATGAGCAGTTCTTC.

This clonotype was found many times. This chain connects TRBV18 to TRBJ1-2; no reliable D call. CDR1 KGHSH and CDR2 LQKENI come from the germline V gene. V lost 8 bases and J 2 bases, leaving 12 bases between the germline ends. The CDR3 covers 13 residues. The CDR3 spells CASSPDGNYGYTF. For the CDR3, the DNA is TGTGCCAGCAGCCCGGACGGCAACTATGGCTACACCTTC.